This T cell receptor (beta chain) is from a study of T cell changes during pregnancy in multiple sclerosis. The protocol was immunoSEQ multiplex PCR, while the TCRdb copy is restricted to in-frame clones and leaves out a portion. Of more than 85,000 clones in the sample, approximately 92% were seen once. There are 14 residues in the CDR3. The ends lost 5 bases at V and 8 bases at J; junction bases unmatched: 9. CDR1 and CDR2 from the germline V gene are SGHNT and YYREEE (reference sequence). Sequenced here: peripheral blood, sampled in the second trimester of pregnancy. The rearrangement links TRBV5-4 to TRBJ1-2; TRBD1 matches 10 bases. This clonotype was sampled from a female donor with multiple sclerosis, enrolled in a pregnancy study. CDR3 loop: CASSLTGTGVGYTF. Written as DNA, the CDR3 is TGTGCCAGCAGTCTCACCGGGACAGGGGTCGGCTACACCTTC.